The entry that follows covers one T cell receptor beta chain sequence. Its target is not known. J gave up 5 bases and V 1 base, and 7 bases lay outside the gene matches. CDR1 is DFQATT and CDR2 is SNEGSKA in the germline V gene (reference sequence). The CDR3 spans 15 residues. The sample originates from a study of T cells after yellow fever vaccination. The overall study: Each low-cell-number fraction was prepared by means of SMART-Seq v4 Ultra Low Input.

One entry per CDR3 protein results from TCRdb running MiXCR on the 5' RACE reads. The data hold around 590,000 distinct CDR3 sequences, with over 9% observed a single time. Study results and caveats: A weaker secondary response peaked on day 5, the primary on day 15.

This chain joins TRBV20-1 and TRBJ2-3, with 9 positions matching TRBD2. This sequence was found in a young man who received the YFV17D yellow fever vaccine. The specimen comprised PBMCs, sampled on the day of the yellow fever booster vaccination. The DNA for the CDR3 is TGCAGTGCTAGAGTTGCTAGCGGGGTGCAAGATACGCAGTATTTT. Its protein product is CSARVASGVQDTQYF.